This paragraph reports one T cell receptor beta chain. Its antigen is not yet known. Per-base quality was not reported, and no clone a single base away is much larger than it. The record originates from a study of shared clonotypes between healthy human individuals (dated by TCRdb to about 2020). About the investigation overall: The cohort comprised a couple of women and a few men aged 18 to 49 years. To estimate repertoire size and how much clonotype sharing occurs between individuals, the study deeply sequenced the blood TCR repertoires of roughly 5 healthy adults. For each donor, CD4 naive and CD4 memory were each run on three plates, CD8 naive on two plates, and CD8 memory on one plate. Between about 0.85 and 9.5 billion PBMCs per donor were obtained by leukapheresis. To increase sequencing depth and limit assay-specific biases, different laboratories used diverse techniques to prepare libraries and sequence TCR repertoires. Results and caveats for the whole study, not just this receptor: Across a handful of donors, approximately 4.6% of naive CD4, approximately 3.6% of naive CD8, 2.3% of memory CD4, and roughly 0.41% of memory CD8 clonotypes were shared. Estimated clonotype richness was generally larger for naive than for memory subsets. Only blood was sampled, and tissue TCR repertoires likely differ from those in blood. Because the study included only a small number of donors, the genetic and exposure-history diversity represented was limited. Clonotypes shared by all four sorted-subset donors showed higher generation probabilities than non-shared clonotypes. Rarefaction of sorted-subset datasets indicated incomplete sequencing despite the large sequencing depth. Pairwise subsampling indicated that sequencing depth was expected to affect the degree of clonotype sharing among donors.

The donors were healthy, HIV-negative adults with no recently reported acute infections or vaccinations. Every donor was a Caucasian adult residing in Nashville, Tennessee, USA. CD4+ T cells were enriched by magnetic negative selection, after which naive cells were positively selected on CD45RA and the negative fraction was taken as the memory subset. Blood was obtained by leukapheresis, after which PBMCs were separated by Ficoll-Histopaque density gradient centrifugation and cryopreserved in liquid nitrogen vapor phase. Analytical flow cytometry was used to check the purity and quantity of every magnetically sorted T cell population. Genomic DNA was isolated from every sorted fraction and measured by UV absorbance on a Nanodrop 2000c. Using the deep immunoSEQ assay, TCR CDR3 regions were amplified from genomic DNA by multiplex PCR. Extracted genomic DNA from each cell subset was distributed evenly across all wells of several immunoSEQ 96-well plates, and each plate was treated as a replicate. For sorted subsets, each replicate PCR was loaded with about 200 ng genomic DNA, equivalent to 32,000 or so T cell genomes. The purified libraries were quantified using a Qubit 3.0 fluorometer, sized with a Bioanalyzer 2100, and then quantified again using the KAPA Library Quantification kit. Every immunoSEQ 96-well plate was sequenced on a dedicated single-read 150-cycle Illumina NextSeq 550 flow cell. In the original analysis: Because only junctional sequences without quality scores were contained in the immunoSEQ output, filtering matching that applied to full-length reads could not be performed. Sequences were annotated with PyIR, a Python wrapper for IgBLAST v1.9, and V/J genes and CDR3 were assigned using IMGT germline references. Reads with weak V/J assignments (E-value above 1e-6), missing CDR3, stop codons, out-of-frame junctions, or ambiguous translated residues were removed. A V3J clonotype was defined by an identical inferred V gene, J gene, and CDR3 amino acid sequence. The percentage overlap between two repertoires was calculated by dividing the number of shared unique clonotypes by the size of the smaller repertoire. Repertoire richness was assessed with RTK rarefaction, the Chao1 estimator, and Recon v2.1 estimates of unobserved clonotypes. For all TCRbeta clonotypes obtained by the gDNA method from several donors, generation probabilities were computed with OLGA. Here the immuneACCESS table is served through TCRdb, limited to in-frame sequences with V and J called. Missing clones are a known gap in these copies; in checked studies unresolved V genes cover under half, and the rest lacks a known reason. For V, J and clone size, that table is used; D and trimming come from the DNA. This sample comprises about 1 million clones, about 76% of them detected only once. The ten most abundant clones make up about 1.5% of the sample.

Material: memory CD4+ T cells sorted from blood. The cell subset or site label of this sample denotes: CD45RA-negative fraction. The sequence derives from a man younger than 35 in good health.

The CDR3 loop reads CASRNRGETGELFF. The sequence in DNA is TGTGCCAGCAGAAACAGGGGAGAGACCGGGGAGCTGTTTTTT. This chain joins TRBV6-5 to TRBJ2-2; TRBD1 aligns with 7 central bases. The germline V gene gives CDR1 as MNHEY and CDR2 as SVGAGI. From V the trimming removes 6 bases and from J it removes 5 bases, while the gene matches leave 6 bases of the junction unaccounted for. There are 14 amino acids in the CDR3, from cysteine to phenylalanine inclusive. Here the CDR3 DNA is all that survives: 42 bases in frame from base 1.